Listed here is a single TCR beta chain. This CDR3 region has 14 residues. Trimming took 2 bases from V and 2 from J, leaving 10 bases between them. Germline V gene lookup returns CDR1 SGHKS and CDR2 YYEKEE (reference sequence). The table came from immunoSEQ multiplex PCR; TCRdb's copy has only in-frame clones and leaves some out. The sample shows approximately 140,000 clones, roughly nine tenths of them seen only once. This entry is derived from a study of T cell responses to AZD1222 COVID-19 vaccine. The sample here was peripheral blood, taken on day 0 of AZD1222 vaccination. The chain links TRBV5-5 to TRBJ1-2; D is possibly TRBD1 (5 bases). This clonotype was obtained from an adult in good health. This chain's CDR3 is CASSFSRANYGYTF. CDR3 sequence (DNA): TGTGCCAGCAGCTTTAGCAGGGCCAACTATGGCTACACCTTC.